This T cell receptor (beta chain) was profiled in a study of blood T cell repertoires in COVID-19. Data came from immunoSEQ multiplex PCR; TCRdb stores just in-frame clones and leaves some out. The table has 250,000 to 300,000 clones, about nine tenths seen once; the top ten hold approximately 11%. The CDR3 is made up of 14 amino acids. In germline, CDR1 is KGHDR, CDR2 SFDVKD. V was clipped by 2 bases and J by 7 bases, with 13 bases between them. Material: peripheral blood. The chain recombines TRBV24-1 with TRBJ2-5, with a tentative D call TRBD2 (7 bases). This TCR derives from a woman aged 25-40 years with COVID-19, enrolled during active disease. As DNA, the CDR3 is TGTGCCACCAGTGATTCAGAGAGGGGGGGGACCCAGTACTTC. As protein: CATSDSERGGTQYF.